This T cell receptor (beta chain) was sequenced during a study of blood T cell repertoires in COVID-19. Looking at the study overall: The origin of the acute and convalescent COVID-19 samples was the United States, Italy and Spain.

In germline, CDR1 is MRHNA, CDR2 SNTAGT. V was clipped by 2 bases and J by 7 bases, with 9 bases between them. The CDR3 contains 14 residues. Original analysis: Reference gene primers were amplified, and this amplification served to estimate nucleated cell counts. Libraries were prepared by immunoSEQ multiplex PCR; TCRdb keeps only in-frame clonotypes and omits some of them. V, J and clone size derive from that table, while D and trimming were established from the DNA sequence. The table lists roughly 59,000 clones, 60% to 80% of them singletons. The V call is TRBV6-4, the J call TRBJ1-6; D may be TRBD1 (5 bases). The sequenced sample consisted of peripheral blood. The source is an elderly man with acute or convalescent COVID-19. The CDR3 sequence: CASSDGGGNSPLHF. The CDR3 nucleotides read TGTGCCAGCAGTGACGGCGGGGGGAATTCACCCCTCCACTTT.